Presented here are 26 T cell receptor beta chains from one specimen sequenced in a study of technical replicates of blood from four donors. Method: immunoSEQ multiplex PCR; TCRdb's copy keeps in-frame clones and lacks some. Of 50,000 to 55,000 clones detected, 86% appear once; the ten largest clones hold over 5%. The sample taken for sequencing was PBMCs. Receptors were obtained from a human donor in good health. Some clones in this sample may be carry-over from other donors' samples.

In its sample, this clone was seen a few times. The chain is built from TRBV4-2 and TRBJ2-7; 12 bases line up with TRBD2. Germline trimming cut 1 base from V and 10 bases from J; bases unmatched to any gene: 2. CDR1 is LGHNA, CDR2 YNFKEQ, per germline. The CDR3 covers 13 residues. The CDR3, as DNA: TGTGCCAGCAGCCAAGCTAGCGGGAGGGAACAGTACTTC. Its protein product is CASSQASGREQYF.

The rearrangement uses TRBV6-4 and TRBJ2-2, with a possible D match to TRBD2 (5 bases). The CDR3 loop spans 14 amino acids. Germline CDR1 reads MRHNA; CDR2 reads SNTAGT. Trimming removed 4 bases from V and 4 bases from J, with 10 bases in between. Here the CDR3 reads CASSGLAFTGELFF. The CDR3 bases are TGTGCCAGCAGTGGCCTAGCATTCACCGGGGAGCTGTTTTTT.

At least ten counts were recorded for this clone. The rearrangement uses TRBV20-1 and TRBJ1-2, with TRBD1 as a possible D gene (5 bases). V shed 8 bases and J shed 4 bases, with 11 bases lying between them. There are 11 residues in the CDR3. The germline CDR1 and CDR2 sequences are DFQATT and SNEGSKA (reference sequence). CDR3 residues: CSFGGVYGYTF. The CDR3 DNA is TGCAGTTTCGGGGGGGTCTATGGCTACACCTTC.

The CDR3, as DNA: TGTGCCAGCAGCGGCAGACTAGCGGCCTACAATGAGCAGTTCTTC. It encodes CASSGRLAAYNEQFF. The rearrangement joins TRBV9 to TRBJ2-1, with 9 bases aligning to TRBD2. J gave up 2 bases and V 3 bases, and 3 bases lay outside the gene matches. Looked up from germline, CDR1 is SGDLS and CDR2 is YYNGEE. The CDR3 totals 15 residues.

V and J are TRBV7-3 and TRBJ2-7; 8 nucleotides match TRBD1. V lost 5 bases and J lost 3; bases outside the gene matches: 9. CDR3 length: 15 amino acids. Germline V gene lookup returns CDR1 SGHTA and CDR2 FQGTGA. CDR3 region: CASSVFPGTGYEQYF. CDR3 sequence (DNA): TGTGCCAGCAGCGTCTTTCCCGGGACAGGCTACGAGCAGTACTTC.

This clone came up a few times. V usage is TRBV7-3 and J usage is TRBJ2-1, with 9 bases fitting TRBD2. The germline V gene encodes CDR1 SGHTA and CDR2 FQGTGA. The CDR3 is 14 residues long. V lost 6 bases and J lost 5; bases outside the gene matches: 5. The DNA of the CDR3 is TGTGCCAGCAGAAGGACTAGCGCCGACAATGAGCAGTTCTTC. Translating gives CASRRTSADNEQFF.

This chain uses TRBV27 with TRBJ1-1; no firm D call. CDR1 is MNHEY and CDR2 is SMNVEV in the germline V gene (reference sequence). V was pared by 10 bases and J by 4 bases, with 16 bases between. The CDR3 is made up of 13 amino acids. The CDR3: CAIKDLSGTEAFF. The CDR3, as DNA: TGTGCCATCAAGGACCTTAGCGGCACTGAAGCTTTCTTT.

V gene TRBV11-3 combines with J gene TRBJ2-7; 9 bases fit TRBD2. The germline V gene encodes CDR1 SGHNT and CDR2 YENEEA. The junction had 6 bases not matched to a gene; V was cut back by 3 bases and J by 0 bases. This CDR3 spans 16 amino acids. Written as DNA, the CDR3 is TGTGCCAGCAGCTTTAGGCTAGCGGGGTTCTCCTACGAGCAGTACTTC. Its protein product is CASSFRLAGFSYEQYF.

The chain couples TRBV5-6 to TRBJ2-7; 8 nucleotides align to TRBD2. Germline V CDR1 and CDR2: SGHDT, YYEEEE. CDR3 length: 14 amino acids. Losses at the gene ends were 3 bases for V and 6 bases for J; bases not matched to a gene: 8. For the CDR3, the DNA is TGTGCCAGCAGCTCCGGGACTAGAGTTAGCGAGCAGTACTTC. It translates to CASSSGTRVSEQYF.

The chain joins TRBV30 to TRBJ2-2, with 7 nucleotides matching TRBD1. There are 15 residues in the CDR3. Germline lookup yields CDR1 GTSNPN and CDR2 SVGIG (reference sequence). The ends lost 2 bases at V and 5 bases at J; junction bases unmatched: 8. As DNA, the CDR3 is TGTGCCTGGAGTTTTCCCGGACAGGAGACCGGGGAGCTGTTTTTT. As protein: CAWSFPGQETGELFF.

This chain links TRBV7-2 with TRBJ1-3; D is ambiguous. The CDR3 spans 15 residues. Per germline, CDR1 SGHTA and CDR2 FQGNSA. V was clipped by 1 base and J by 4 bases, with 11 bases between them. CDR3 DNA sequence: TGTGCCAGCAGCTTAGGAGGGCTCGGGGGAAACACCATATATTTT. Encoded protein: CASSLGGLGGNTIYF.

The chain has TRBV5-6 and TRBJ2-6; no clear D. The CDR3 is made up of 14 amino acids. CDR1 is SGHDT, CDR2 YYEEEE, per germline. The germline V and J ends were trimmed by 3 bases and 1 base, with 5 bases remaining between them. The CDR3 protein is CASSYYSGANVLTF. The CDR3 DNA reads as TGTGCCAGCAGCTACTATTCTGGGGCCAACGTCCTGACTTTC.

The gene calls are TRBV9 and TRBJ2-2; TRBD1 matches at 8 bases. Germline CDR1 and CDR2: SGDLS and YYNGEE. The V and J ends lost 3 bases and 5 bases, in that order; junction bases with no gene match: 3. The CDR3 is made up of 14 amino acids. CDR3 coding DNA: TGTGCCAGCAGCGCCCGGACAGGGACCGGGGAGCTGTTTTTT. Translating gives CASSARTGTGELFF.

The V gene is TRBV4-2, the J gene TRBJ1-4; 7 bases are shared with TRBD1. CDR1 is LGHNA and CDR2 is YNFKEQ in the germline V gene. With V trimmed by 4 bases and J by 5 bases, 7 bases remained unmatched. This CDR3 has 15 residues. CDR3 amino acids: CASSPLQGTNEKLFF. The CDR3, as DNA: TGTGCCAGCAGCCCGTTACAGGGGACAAATGAAAAACTGTTTTTT.

V is TRBV2 and J is TRBJ1-1, with D tentatively TRBD1 (5 bases). Trimming stripped 6 bases from V and 5 bases from J, with 10 bases between. The CDR3 length is 12 residues. CDR1 is SNHLY and CDR2 is FYNNEI in the germline V gene. The CDR3: CASREGLTEAFF. The CDR3 nucleotides are TGTGCCAGCAGGGAGGGGTTAACTGAAGCTTTCTTT.

The CDR3 DNA sequence: TGTGCCAGCAGTTCGACAGGGGGGTATGGCTACACCTTC. Translated, it gives CASSSTGGYGYTF. J is TRBJ1-2 and V is TRBV27, with 9 bases fitting TRBD1. Germline trimming cut 4 bases from V and 5 bases from J; bases unmatched to any gene: 2. Germline V gene data show CDR1 as MNHEY and CDR2 as SMNVEV (reference sequence). The CDR3 consists of 13 residues.

This sequence joins TRBV18 and TRBJ2-6; D perhaps matches TRBD1 (6 bases). Germline V gives CDR1 KGHSH, CDR2 LQKENI. V was shortened by 3 bases and J by 4 bases, with 10 bases between the two germline ends. The CDR3 contains 15 residues. For the CDR3, the DNA is TGTGCCAGCTCACCGGATAGGGGGGGGGCCAACGTCCTGACTTTC. Its translation: CASSPDRGGANVLTF.

The chain links TRBV5-1 to TRBJ2-7; 7 bases fit TRBD1. This CDR3 comprises 16 residues. The J segment lost 4 bases and the V segment lost 1 base, leaving 11 bases of the junction unmatched. Germline V gene lookup returns CDR1 SGHRS and CDR2 YFSETQ. CDR3 loop: CASSLSSGTATYEQYF. The CDR3, as DNA: TGCGCCAGCAGCTTGAGTTCAGGGACAGCAACTTACGAGCAGTACTTC. Filled out from reference TRBV5-1 and TRBJ2-7, the complete variable domain reads KAGVTQTPRYLIKTRGQQVTLSCSPISGHRSVSWYQQTPGQGLQFLFEYFSETQRNKGNFPGRFSGRQFSNSRSEMNVSTLELGDSALYLCASSLSSGTATYEQYFGPGTRLTVT.

This clone was seen once. The chain uses TRBV4-3 and TRBJ2-2, with a possible D match to TRBD1 (5 bases). CDR1 is LGHNA and CDR2 is YSLEER in the germline V gene. This CDR3 region has 15 residues. V dropped 2 bases and J dropped 1 base, with 8 bases sitting between them. CDR3 in amino acids: CASSQQGGNTGELFF. In DNA form, the CDR3 reads TGCGCCAGCAGCCAACAGGGTGGGAACACCGGGGAGCTGTTTTTT.

The chain combines TRBV30 with TRBJ2-3; TRBD2 is a possible D gene (6 bases). The CDR3 is 14 residues long. V dropped 2 bases and J dropped 7 bases, with 16 bases sitting between them. The germline V gene has CDR1 GTSNPN and CDR2 SVGIG (reference sequence). For the CDR3, the DNA is TGTGCCTGGAGTAGGAGGGACTGGAAAAATACGCAGTATTTT. This codes for CAWSRRDWKNTQYF.

The chain recombines TRBV4-3 with TRBJ2-1; D might be TRBD1 (7 bases). CDR3 size: 15 residues. Trimming pared 0 bases from V and 8 bases from J, leaving 14 bases between. Germline loops: CDR1 LGHNA, CDR2 YSLEER. The CDR3 is CASSQDSGGPYEQFF. CDR3 nucleotides: TGCGCCAGCAGCCAAGATTCAGGGGGGCCCTATGAGCAGTTCTTC.

The chain couples TRBV7-8 to TRBJ1-1; D might be TRBD1 (5 bases). CDR1 is SGHVS, CDR2 FQNEAQ, per germline. This CDR3 region has 14 residues. V lost 6 bases, J lost 4 bases, and 15 bases lay in between. The CDR3, as DNA: TGTGCCAGCAGAACCGGGGGGGGGAGCACTGAAGCTTTCTTT. Its protein is CASRTGGGSTEAFF.

The chain recombines TRBV5-1 with TRBJ2-3; 9 bases align to TRBD1. Germline lookup yields CDR1 SGHRS and CDR2 YFSETQ. V shed 4 bases, J shed 1 base, and the junction held 7 bases outside the gene matches. The CDR3 covers 16 residues. The CDR3 coding sequence is TGCGCCAGCAGCCTGAACACAGGGGGCGGCACAGATACGCAGTATTTT. Translation gives CASSLNTGGGTDTQYF.

This clone has a single count. The chain employs TRBV29-1 and TRBJ2-2; tentative D call: TRBD2 (5 bases). The CDR3 contains 17 residues. Per germline, CDR1 SQVTM and CDR2 ANQGSEA. Trimming stripped 5 bases from V and 6 bases from J, with 25 bases between. The CDR3 sequence: CSVRASERRMLPGELFF. The CDR3 nucleotides read TGCAGCGTTCGGGCCTCAGAGCGGAGAATGTTACCCGGGGAGCTGTTTTTT.

The CDR3 coding sequence is TGTGCCACCAGTCACTCAGACAGATTAGCCAAAAACATTCAGTACTTC. Translation gives CATSHSDRLAKNIQYF. V gene TRBV15 combines with J gene TRBJ2-4; tentatively, D is TRBD1 (5 bases). The germline gives CDR1 LNHNV, CDR2 YYDKDF (reference sequence). The CDR3 is 16 residues long. V dropped 6 bases and J dropped 0 bases, with 15 bases sitting between them.

The chain carries TRBV7-9 and TRBJ1-1, with D perhaps matching TRBD1 (5 bases). Trimming took off 5 bases at V and 7 bases at J, with 14 bases between the two ends. Germline CDR1 and CDR2: SEHNR and FQNEAQ (reference sequence). The CDR3 is made up of 13 amino acids. The CDR3 nucleotides are TGTGCCAGCAGCCGGTCGGGGGAGGATGAAGCTTTCTTT. This encodes CASSRSGEDEAFF.